This T cell receptor beta chain appears in the sequencing data of a study of blood T cells in healthy people across ages. The length of the CDR3 is 15 residues. After removal of 4 bases from V and 0 bases from J, the junction contained 3 bases not matched to a gene. Germline V CDR1 and CDR2: LNHNV, YYDKDF (reference sequence). Study outcomes and limitations: Long-lived and aged donors differed, with more naive CD4+ cells and higher diversity in the long-lived. CMV status of donors was unknown, possibly confounding expanded clonotype changes.

Comment on this clonotype: Antigen specificity is unknown.

Primers used in a second PCR of roughly 6 to 12 cycles were a sample-barcoded 5' primer and a J-beta primer mix. Per sample, CDR3-containing paired-end reads numbered at least 2.5 million. One entry per CDR3 protein, called by TCRdb with MiXCR from the 5' RACE reads. This table has hundreds of thousands of distinct CDR3 sequences, about 55% appearing once. Sample: blood. The clonotype originates from a man at least 80 years old in good health. The chain uses TRBV15 and TRBJ1-1, with 9 bases lining up with TRBD1. In DNA form, the CDR3 reads TGTGCCACCAGCACCGGACAGGGGATGAACACTGAAGCTTTCTTT. Protein: CATSTGQGMNTEAFF.